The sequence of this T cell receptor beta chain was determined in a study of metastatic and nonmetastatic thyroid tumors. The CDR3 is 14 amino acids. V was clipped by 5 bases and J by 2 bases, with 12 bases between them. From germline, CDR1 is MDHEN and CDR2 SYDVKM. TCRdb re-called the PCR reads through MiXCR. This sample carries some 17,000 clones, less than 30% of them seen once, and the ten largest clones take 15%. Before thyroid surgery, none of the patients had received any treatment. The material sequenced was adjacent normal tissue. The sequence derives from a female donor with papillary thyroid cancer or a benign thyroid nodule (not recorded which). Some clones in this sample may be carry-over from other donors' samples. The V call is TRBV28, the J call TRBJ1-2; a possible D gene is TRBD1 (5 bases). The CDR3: CASSPTDSNYGYTF. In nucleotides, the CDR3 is TGTGCCAGCAGTCCGACAGATTCAAACTATGGCTACACCTTC.